Listed below are T cell receptor beta chains from one sample, sequenced in a study of cytotoxic CD8 clonotypes in ibrutinib-treated CLL. The method was immunoSEQ multiplex PCR; TCRdb's version includes in-frame clones alone and lacks a portion of them. The table has approximately 350,000 clones, approximately 67% seen once; the top ten hold under 8%. The source was PBMCs, collected after 36 months of ibrutinib treatment. These receptors were collected from a human donor with chronic lymphocytic leukemia. Both conserved end residues are part of each CDR3. The D gene is left open where the match is weak. Size is stated for part of the rows, as once, few or many counts, or as a class when the clone is expanded.

size: NA; J: TRBJ2-1; D: NA; V: TRBV6-5; CDR3: CASSYAPGGNEQFF; DNA: TGTGCCAGCAGTTACGCGCCCGGGGGCAATGAGCAGTTCTTC
size: NA; J: TRBJ2-7; D: NA; V: TRBV11-2; CDR3: CASSLVIAHYEQYF; DNA: TGTGCCAGCAGCTTAGTAATAGCCCACTACGAGCAGTACTTC
size: NA; J: TRBJ2-1; D: TRBD2; V: TRBV7-2; CDR3: CASSFKVAGTSGIEQFF; DNA: TGTGCCAGCAGCTTCAAGGTGGCGGGGACTAGCGGGATTGAGCAGTTCTTC
size: NA; J: TRBJ1-1; D: NA; V: TRBV5-1; CDR3: CASSFGGGTEAFF; DNA: TGCGCCAGCAGCTTCGGCGGGGGCACTGAAGCTTTCTTT
size: few; J: TRBJ2-7; D: NA; V: TRBV19; CDR3: CASTPGAASYEQYF; DNA: TGTGCCAGTACCCCGGGGGCGGCCTCCTACGAGCAGTACTTC
size: NA; J: TRBJ1-4; D: NA; V: TRBV18; CDR3: CASSPFGQGSEKLFF; DNA: TGTGCCAGCTCACCCTTTGGGCAGGGCAGTGAAAAACTGTTTTTT
size: NA; J: TRBJ1-1; D: NA; V: TRBV7-9; CDR3: CASRPPGGTEAFF; DNA: TGTGCCAGCAGGCCGCCGGGGGGAACTGAAGCTTTCTTT
size: NA; J: TRBJ2-5; D: NA; V: TRBV5-1; CDR3: CASKYGLGVGETQYF; DNA: TGCGCCAGCAAGTACGGTTTGGGGGTTGGAGAGACCCAGTACTTC
size: few; J: TRBJ2-7; D: NA; V: TRBV28; CDR3: CASSLGGYSSYEQYF; DNA: TGTGCCAGCAGTTTAGGCGGGTATAGCTCCTACGAGCAGTACTTC
size: NA; J: TRBJ2-1; D: NA; V: TRBV4-1; CDR3: CASSQPVDEQFF; DNA: TGCGCCAGCAGCCAACCTGTCGATGAGCAGTTCTTC
size: NA; J: TRBJ1-2; D: NA; V: TRBV12-5; CDR3: CASGPNVYGYTF; DNA: TGTGCTAGTGGCCCGAACGTCTATGGCTACACCTTC
size: few; J: TRBJ2-7; D: NA; V: TRBV9; CDR3: CASRICPGDEQYF; DNA: TGTGCCAGCAGAATATGTCCAGGGGACGAGCAGTACTTC
size: NA; J: TRBJ2-5; D: TRBD2; V: TRBV9; CDR3: CASSTTSGSKTQYF; DNA: TGTGCCAGCAGCACGACTAGCGGGAGTAAGACCCAGTACTTC
size: NA; J: TRBJ2-3; D: TRBD2; V: TRBV7-3; CDR3: CASSLTSGINGDTQYF; DNA: TGTGCCAGCAGCTTAACTAGCGGGATAAACGGAGATACGCAGTATTTT
size: NA; J: TRBJ2-1; D: NA; V: TRBV5-1; CDR3: CASSLGDTTYNEQFF; DNA: TGCGCCAGCAGCTTGGGGGACACGACCTACAATGAGCAGTTCTTC
size: few; J: TRBJ1-5; D: TRBD1; V: TRBV10-3; CDR3: CATMGQGNQPQHF; DNA: TGTGCCACGATGGGACAGGGGAATCAGCCCCAGCATTTT
size: NA; J: TRBJ1-3; D: TRBD1; V: TRBV29-1; CDR3: CSVLTGFSNTIYF; DNA: TGCAGCGTCCTGACAGGGTTTAGTAACACCATATATTTT